This is a list of T cell receptor beta chains from one sample in a study of CD8+ T cells in alopecia areata. Some clones are missing from TCRdb's copy, which holds only in-frame ones; the method was immunoSEQ multiplex PCR. This sample has under 150,000 clones, with more than 40% found just once. The material was CD4+ T cells sorted from blood, obtained at week 4, from a patient treated with tofacitinib. The receptors shown here come from a human donor with alopecia areata. Both conserved end residues are part of each CDR3.

j_call v_call cdr3_aa
TRBJ1-1 TRBV6-1 CASSWGQMNTEAFF
TRBJ1-2 TRBV30 CAWSSSPYGYTF
TRBJ2-7 TRBV30 CAWSPTAKEQYF
TRBJ2-7 TRBV30 CAWSGVRPYEQYF
TRBJ1-5 TRBV29-1 CSVGAGVGQPQHF
TRBJ2-5 TRBV18 CASSPLEDQETQYF
TRBJ2-1 TRBV7-3 CASSHTWDSEQFF
TRBJ2-7 TRBV6-5 CAISAVSGSKDEQYF
TRBJ2-7 TRBV6-5 CASSYSPDTHYEQYF
TRBJ1-3 TRBV6-6 CASSYPAQSSGNTIYF
TRBJ2-5 TRBV30 CAWSVGPLGETQYF